This passage covers 31 T cell receptor beta chains from one sample sequenced in a study of cytomegalovirus exposure and HLA in healthy donors. In the PCR, 60 Vbeta and 13 Jbeta primers were used. Profiling relied on immunoSEQ multiplex PCR, and the TCRdb table lists in-frame clones only, not all of them. The profile shows about 130,000 clones, 65% to 90% of them singletons. Sequenced sample: PBMCs. The receptor set was obtained from a male donor in good health and CMV-seropositive.

The chain links TRBV19 to TRBJ1-1; D unclear. With 3 bases removed from V and 1 base from J, the gap between germline ends came to 6 bases. CDR3 length: 13 residues. Germline V lookup: CDR1 LNHDA, CDR2 SQIVND (reference sequence). Written as DNA, the CDR3 is TGTGCCAGTAGTATGACTGAGAACACTGAAGCTTTCTTT. It specifies CASSMTENTEAFF.

The chain couples TRBV7-2 to TRBJ2-3, with D unclear. Trimming pared 0 bases from V and 0 bases from J, leaving 4 bases between. Germline V gene sequence: CDR1 SGHTA, CDR2 FQGNSA. CDR3 length: 14 amino acids. CDR3 DNA sequence: TGTGCCAGCAGCTTAGCGGCCAGCACAGATACGCAGTATTTT. It translates to CASSLAASTDTQYF. The full variable domain, rest sourced from reference TRBV7-2 and TRBJ2-3, is GAGVSQSPSNKVTEKGKDVELRCDPISGHTALYWYRQSLGQGLEFLIYFQGNSAPDKSGLPSDRFSAERTGGSVSTLTIQRTQQEDSAVYLCASSLAASTDTQYFGPGTRLTVL.

This chain connects TRBV4-1 to TRBJ1-4; 7 bases fit TRBD1. This CDR3 spans 15 amino acids. Germline V CDR1 and CDR2: MGHRA, YSYEKL. V lost 3 bases to trimming and J lost 2 bases; unmatched junction nucleotides: 3. The CDR3 DNA reads as TGCGCCAGCAGCCAGGGGACAGATACTAATGAAAAACTGTTTTTT. Translation: CASSQGTDTNEKLFF.

This clone was detected once. This chain joins TRBV9 and TRBJ1-1; TRBD1 aligns across 10 bases. This CDR3 is 16 amino acids long. The ends lost 0 bases at V and 0 bases at J; junction bases unmatched: 2. CDR1 is SGDLS and CDR2 is YYNGEE in the germline V gene. Written as DNA, the CDR3 is TGTGCCAGCAGCGTAGTGGGACAGGGGTTGAACACTGAAGCTTTCTTT. Its protein product is CASSVVGQGLNTEAFF.

The V gene is TRBV7-2, the J gene TRBJ1-3; a weak D match, TRBD1 (6 bases). Germline values: CDR1 SGHTA, CDR2 FQGNSA. V was trimmed by 1 base and J by 6 bases, leaving 19 bases between them. The CDR3 has 17 amino acids. CDR3 in DNA: TGTGCCAGCAGCTTAGTTACAGGGCGGACGGCGTCAAACACCATATATTTT. Its protein is CASSLVTGRTASNTIYF.

The V gene is TRBV19, the J gene TRBJ1-5; TRBD1 agrees at 7 bases. Germline V gives CDR1 LNHDA, CDR2 SQIVND (reference sequence). The CDR3 covers 14 residues. V was clipped by 8 bases and J by 1 base; unmatched bases: 5. Here the CDR3 DNA reads TGTGCCAGTGGGACAGTCCCCAGCAATCAGCCCCAGCATTTT. It translates to CASGTVPSNQPQHF.

The V and J genes are TRBV18 and TRBJ2-7; D is unresolved. Germline CDR1 reads KGHSH; CDR2 reads LQKENI. The germline V and J ends were trimmed by 5 bases and 2 bases, with 16 bases remaining between them. The CDR3 consists of 15 residues. The CDR3 bases are TGTGCCAGCTCAGCTCCCGCAAGCGTGGCCTACGAGCAGTACTTC. Amino acid sequence: CASSAPASVAYEQYF. The variable domain in full, completed from reference TRBV18 and TRBJ2-7, reads NAGVMQNPRHLVRRRGQEARLRCSPMKGHSHVYWYRQLPEEGLKFMVYLQKENIIDESGMPKERFSAEFPKEGPSILRIQQVVRGDSAAYFCASSAPASVAYEQYFGPGTRLTVT.

This CDR3 reads CASSIGGADEKLFF. In nucleotides, the CDR3 is TGTGCCAGTAGTATTGGTGGGGCGGACGAAAAACTGTTTTTT. This chain uses TRBV19 with TRBJ1-4; the D gene is possibly TRBD1 (5 bases). Germline V gives CDR1 LNHDA, CDR2 SQIVND (reference sequence). V was pared by 3 bases and J by 8 bases, with 13 bases between. The CDR3 is 14 residues long.

The gene calls are TRBV27 and TRBJ1-2; the match to TRBD1 covers 8 bases. Germline CDR1 reads MNHEY; CDR2 reads SMNVEV (reference sequence). Trimming at V came to 3 bases and at J to 5 bases, leaving 5 bases not matched to a gene. This CDR3 contains 14 residues. The CDR3 loop reads CASSFTTGEYGYTF. Here the CDR3 DNA reads TGTGCCAGCAGTTTCACGACAGGGGAGTATGGCTACACCTTC.

The chain is built from TRBV30 and TRBJ1-3; tentative D call: TRBD1 (5 bases). Trimming removed 2 bases from V and 4 bases from J, with 9 bases in between. The CDR3 is 13 amino acids. Germline V gives CDR1 GTSNPN, CDR2 SVGIG (reference sequence). In nucleotides, the CDR3 is TGTGCCTGGAGTAACGCAGGGGGAAACACCATATATTTT. It yields the protein CAWSNAGGNTIYF.

The rearrangement joins TRBV27 to TRBJ2-2, with D possibly being TRBD1 (5 bases). This CDR3 comprises 15 residues. Germline CDR1 and CDR2: MNHEY and SMNVEV (reference sequence). V lost 3 bases and J lost 0, with 8 bases in between. Written as DNA, the CDR3 is TGTGCCAGCAGTTTGTACAGGACGAACACCGGGGAGCTGTTTTTT. As protein: CASSLYRTNTGELFF.

This chain links TRBV25-1 with TRBJ2-5; D ambiguous. The CDR3 has 15 amino acids. Germline V gene sequence: CDR1 MGHDK, CDR2 SYGVNS. Trimming pared 0 bases from V and 1 base from J, leaving 9 bases between. The CDR3, as DNA: TGTGCCAGCAGTGAATATTCGAACAGCCAAGAGACCCAGTACTTC. Translating gives CASSEYSNSQETQYF.

This chain links TRBV5-4 with TRBJ2-1; 8 bases agree with TRBD1. This CDR3 has 15 amino acids. Trimming removed 8 bases from V and 4 bases from J; junction bases left unmatched: 11. Germline assignment: CDR1 SGHNT and CDR2 YYREEE (reference sequence). As DNA, the CDR3 is TGTGCCAGTCTACCCGGGACAGGCGAATACAATGAGCAGTTCTTC. This gives the protein CASLPGTGEYNEQFF. Based on the CDR3 plus reference TRBV5-4 and TRBJ2-1, the full variable domain is ETGVTQSPTHLIKTRGQQVTLRCSSQSGHNTVSWYQQALGQGPQFIFQYYREEENGRGNFPPRFSGLQFPNYSSELNVNALELDDSALYLCASLPGTGEYNEQFFGPGTRLTVL.

The chain has TRBV10-3 and TRBJ2-3; no definite D call. Trimming pared 2 bases from V and 4 bases from J, leaving 7 bases between. Germline CDR1 is ENHRY and CDR2 is SYGVKD. The CDR3 length is 13 residues. The CDR3, as DNA: TGTGCCATCAGTGAGAGTCGGTCAGATACGCAGTATTTT. Protein sequence: CAISESRSDTQYF.

This clone was seen a handful of times. The V and J genes are TRBV6-5 and TRBJ2-2, with TRBD2 matching over 8 bases. Germline CDR1 is MNHEY and CDR2 is SVGAGI. CDR3 length: 14 residues. J lost 5 bases, V lost 7 bases, and 6 bases had no gene match. CDR3 residues: CASIPASGTGELFF. The CDR3 DNA sequence: TGTGCCAGCATCCCGGCTAGCGGGACCGGGGAGCTGTTTTTT.

This clone was detected a few times. The V and J genes are TRBV9 and TRBJ1-4; TRBD1 agrees at 8 bases. Looked up from germline, CDR1 is SGDLS and CDR2 is YYNGEE. CDR3 length equals 14 residues. The junction had 9 bases not matched to a gene; V was cut back by 6 bases and J by 8 bases. The CDR3, as DNA: TGTGCCAGCAAATCGGGGACAGGTGACGAAAAACTGTTTTTT. This encodes CASKSGTGDEKLFF.

The rearrangement links TRBV7-2 to TRBJ2-7, with 8 bases identical to TRBD2. The ends lost 4 bases at V and 3 bases at J; junction bases unmatched: 5. Germline V gives CDR1 SGHTA, CDR2 FQGNSA. There are 14 residues in the CDR3. CDR3 coding DNA: TGTGCCAGCAGCTCCGTAGCGGGGAACTACGAGCAGTACTTC. Amino acids: CASSSVAGNYEQYF.

The V and J genes are TRBV27 and TRBJ2-1, with TRBD1 as a possible D gene (6 bases). Germline CDR1 reads MNHEY; CDR2 reads SMNVEV (reference sequence). The V end was cut by 4 bases, the J end by 4 bases, with 11 bases between. This CDR3 comprises 14 residues. CDR3 nucleotides: TGTGCCAGCAGTTCGACAGGCCCTTACAATGAGCAGTTCTTC. Amino acid sequence: CASSSTGPYNEQFF.

The chain links TRBV27 to TRBJ2-4; maybe TRBD2 (5 bases). In germline, CDR1 is MNHEY, CDR2 SMNVEV (reference sequence). This CDR3 is 13 amino acids long. Trimming left V 10 bases short and J 4 bases short, with 14 bases between. CDR3 region: CATSLPGKNIQYF. The CDR3 coding sequence is TGTGCCACCAGCCTCCCGGGGAAAAACATTCAGTACTTC.

On this clone: An end of the junction does not agree with germline; a read error may underlie this. The chain recombines TRBV7-7 with TRBJ2-5; TRBD1 might be the D (5 bases). CDR1 is SSHAT and CDR2 is FNYEAQ in the germline V gene (reference sequence). This CDR3 contains 16 residues. The CDR3 spells CASSLGLSRVQETQYF. Here the CDR3 DNA reads TGTGCTAGCAGCTTGGGGCTATCCAGGGTCCAAGAGACCCAGTACTTC.

This chain uses TRBV25-1 with TRBJ2-1, with D possibly matching TRBD1 (6 bases). The CDR3 is 16 amino acids. Germline V CDR1 and CDR2: MGHDK, SYGVNS. V was clipped by 4 bases and J by 3 bases, with 16 bases between them. The CDR3 DNA reads as TGTGCCAGCAGTGGGAATACAGGGATAGTCTACAATGAGCAGTTCTTC. Its translation is CASSGNTGIVYNEQFF.

V usage is TRBV11-2 and J usage is TRBJ2-1, with 14 bases identical to TRBD2. The J segment lost 9 bases and the V segment lost 5 bases, leaving 6 bases of the junction unmatched. The CDR3 is 15 amino acids. Germline CDR1 is SGHAT and CDR2 is FQNNGV. CDR3 residues: CASSQGLAGDGEQFF. CDR3 DNA: TGTGCCAGCAGCCAGGGACTAGCGGGAGACGGTGAGCAGTTCTTC.

In this sample, this clone turned up once. The rearrangement joins TRBV6-1 to TRBJ1-4, with 7 bases identical to TRBD1. Germline CDR1 and CDR2: MNHNS and SASEGT. Trimming took 6 bases from V and 2 from J; bases not matched to a gene: 3. This CDR3 spans 14 amino acids. CDR3 DNA sequence: TGTGCCAGCAGCGACAGGGTTACTAATGAAAAACTGTTTTTT. Translating gives CASSDRVTNEKLFF.

This clone was detected once. The genes are TRBV6-5 and TRBJ2-7; D gene unclear. There are 13 residues in the CDR3. Germline CDR1 MNHEY, CDR2 SVGAGI. The V gene lost 6 bases and the J gene lost 3 bases, with 12 bases spanning the gap. CDR3 DNA sequence: TGTGCCAGCAGCCCGGGTCTGGACTACGAGCAGTACTTC. Encoded protein: CASSPGLDYEQYF.

Comments on this clone: A junction boundary mismatches the germline segment, possibly from a read error. V usage is TRBV7-9 and J usage is TRBJ1-2; TRBD1 might be the D (5 bases). The CDR3 runs to 16 residues. From germline, CDR1 is SEHNR and CDR2 FQNEAQ (reference sequence). The CDR3: CSSSSNTGVSSYGYTF. The CDR3 DNA reads TGTTCCAGCAGCTCAAATACAGGCGTGTCTAGCTATGGCTACACCTTC.

This clone showed up just a few times. The chain joins TRBV5-8 to TRBJ2-7, with TRBD1 identical over 8 bases. Per the germline V gene, CDR1 is SGHTS and CDR2 is YDEGEE. V shed 4 bases and J 3 bases; nucleotides not matched to a gene: 6. The CDR3 covers 14 residues. CDR3 loop: CASSDQDRGYEQYF. The DNA for the CDR3 is TGTGCCAGCAGCGACCAAGACAGGGGCTACGAGCAGTACTTC.

V usage is TRBV7-3 and J usage is TRBJ2-1; weak D call: TRBD2 (6 bases). CDR1 SGHTA and CDR2 FQGTGA come from the germline V gene. The CDR3 sequence is 16 residues long. Trimming cost V 0 bases and J 12 bases, with 21 bases left between them. Written as DNA, the CDR3 is TGTGCCAGCAGCTTAACCTCGCGACTAGGGCCCCATGGGCAGTTCTTC. It is translated as CASSLTSRLGPHGQFF. The entire variable domain, with the rest obtained from reference TRBV7-3 and TRBJ2-1, is as follows: GAGVSQTPSNKVTEKGKYVELRCDPISGHTALYWYRQSLGQGPEFLIYFQGTGAADDSGLPNDRFFAVRPEGSVSTLKIQRTERGDSAVYLCASSLTSRLGPHGQFFGPGTRLTVL.

This clone was picked up a small number of times. The V and J genes are TRBV7-2 and TRBJ2-7; no reliable D call. CDR1 is SGHTA and CDR2 is FQGNSA in the germline V gene. This CDR3 comprises 17 residues. V was trimmed by 6 bases and J by 2 bases, leaving 23 bases between them. In DNA form, the CDR3 reads TGTGCCAGCAGTCCCCTTGAGGCCGGAATTACAACCTACGAGCAGTACTTC. Protein sequence: CASSPLEAGITTYEQYF.

The count of this clone is one. J is TRBJ1-2 and V is TRBV6-6; no definite D call. V lost 0 bases and J 2 bases, leaving 13 bases between the germline ends. Germline V gene sequence: CDR1 MNHNY, CDR2 SVGAGI (reference sequence). CDR3 length equals 16 residues. CDR3 DNA sequence: TGTGCCAGCAGTTACTCGAGTCCTCGACTCAACTATGGCTACACCTTC. Protein sequence: CASSYSSPRLNYGYTF.

The rearrangement uses TRBV5-6 and TRBJ2-1; maybe TRBD2 (5 bases). Germline CDR1 and CDR2: SGHDT and YYEEEE. Between the trimmed V and J ends, which lost 4 bases and 2 bases, there was a span of 13 bases. CDR3 length equals 15 residues. CDR3 in DNA: TGTGCCAGCAGCGCCGGGGTAGGCCCCTACAATGAGCAGTTCTTC. This gives the protein CASSAGVGPYNEQFF.

The rearrangement uses TRBV28 and TRBJ1-5; 7 positions match TRBD1. This CDR3 spans 15 amino acids. J gave up 2 bases and V 6 bases, and 7 bases lay outside the gene matches. Germline V gives CDR1 MDHEN, CDR2 SYDVKM. CDR3 loop: CASSSPRGGNQPQHF. CDR3 sequence (DNA): TGTGCCAGCAGCTCGCCCAGGGGGGGCAATCAGCCCCAGCATTTT.